The clone carrying this T cell receptor (beta chain) was found a few times. Its cognate antigen is unknown. There are 15 residues in the CDR3. Trimming took 8 bases from V and 3 from J; bases not matched to a gene: 11. Germline assignment: CDR1 ENHRY and CDR2 SYGVKD. The use of a sample-barcoded 5' primer and a J-beta primer mix characterized a second PCR of roughly 6 to 11 cycles. TCRdb independently ran MiXCR on the 5' RACE reads; one entry per CDR3 protein. The sample consists of approximately 880,000 distinct CDR3 sequences, approximately 49% of them appearing once. The data were taken from a study of blood T cells in healthy people across ages. Broader study findings: Naive T cell percentage showed a strong correlation with TCR beta diversity. The donors' CMV status was not determined, possibly confounding changes in expanded clonotypes.

V is TRBV10-3 and J is TRBJ2-7; 9 bases are a match to TRBD1. The receptor's source is a man aged 25 to 40 in good health. What was sequenced was blood. The CDR3 loop is CAISRTGEVDYEQYF. In DNA, the CDR3 is TGTGCCATCTCCAGGACAGGGGAGGTCGACTACGAGCAGTACTTC.